The 2 T cell receptor beta chains below were found in one sample sequenced in a study of T cell responses to AZD1222 COVID-19 vaccine. Libraries were prepared by immunoSEQ multiplex PCR; TCRdb keeps only in-frame clonotypes and omits some of them. The sample records roughly 150,000 clones, 90% to 95% being singletons. The material sequenced was peripheral blood, taken 28 days after the second AZD1222 dose. These TCRs come from an adult who received the AZD1222 COVID-19 vaccine.

The gene calls are TRBV7-9 and TRBJ1-1; possible D gene TRBD1, 6 bases. Between the trimmed V and J ends, which lost 5 bases and 4 bases, there was a span of 11 bases. Germline assignment: CDR1 SEHNR and CDR2 FQNEAQ (reference sequence). The CDR3 extends over 13 amino acids. CDR3 DNA: TGTGCCAGCAGCGTTCAGGGGCGCACTGAAGCTTTCTTT. Protein product: CASSVQGRTEAFF.

CDR3 amino acids: CASSLQGASLSPLHF. The CDR3 DNA reads as TGCGCCAGCAGCTTACAGGGGGCGTCCCTATCACCCCTCCACTTT. This chain connects TRBV5-1 to TRBJ1-6; the match to TRBD1 covers 9 bases. V was clipped by 2 bases and J by 10 bases; unmatched bases: 7. The germline gives CDR1 SGHRS, CDR2 YFSETQ. This CDR3 spans 15 amino acids.